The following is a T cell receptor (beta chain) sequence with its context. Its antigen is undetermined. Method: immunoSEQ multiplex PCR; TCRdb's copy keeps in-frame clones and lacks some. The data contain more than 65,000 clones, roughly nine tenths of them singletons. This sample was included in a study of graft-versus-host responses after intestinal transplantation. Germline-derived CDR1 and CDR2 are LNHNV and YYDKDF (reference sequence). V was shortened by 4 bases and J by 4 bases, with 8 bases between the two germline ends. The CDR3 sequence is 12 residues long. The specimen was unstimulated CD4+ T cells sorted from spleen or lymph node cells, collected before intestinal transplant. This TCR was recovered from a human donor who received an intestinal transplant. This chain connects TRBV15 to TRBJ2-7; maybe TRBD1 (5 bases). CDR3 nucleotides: TGTGCCACCAGCACGACAGCATACGAGCAGTACTTC. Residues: CATSTTAYEQYF.